This is a list of T cell receptor beta chains from one sample in a study of regulatory T cells in long-lasting Graves disease. TCRdb reprocessed the multiplex PCR reads with MiXCR, giving one entry per CDR3 protein. The repertoire has around 500,000 distinct CDR3 sequences, roughly 14% of them found once; the top ten carry over 7.5%. The same sample was also used in a study of T cells in Graves' hyperthyroidism and ophthalmopathy.

The input for sequencing was peripheral blood mononuclear cells (PBMCs), taken at new diagnosis, from a patient treated with antithyroid drugs. The origin of the receptors is a man in his thirties or forties with Graves disease. CDR3s include the opening cysteine and the closing phenylalanine or tryptophan. A D gene is named only where the DNA matches it firmly.

d_call: .
v_call: TRBV28
cdr3_aa: CASSLLDRNYGYTF

d_call: .
v_call: TRBV6-1
cdr3_aa: CASSEFVDEQFF

d_call: TRBD2
v_call: TRBV7-2
cdr3_aa: CASSSTGLGPSIQYF

d_call: .
v_call: TRBV7-2
cdr3_aa: CASSFLGGNSDEQYF

d_call: .
v_call: TRBV6-5
cdr3_aa: CASIFSGRATGYTF

d_call: .
v_call: TRBV6-1
cdr3_aa: CASSPGFRGRTDTQYF

d_call: .
v_call: TRBV27
cdr3_aa: CASSFRRDNGYTF

d_call: TRBD2
v_call: TRBV27
cdr3_aa: CASSWEGPDTQYF

d_call: .
v_call: TRBV6-2/TRBV6-3
cdr3_aa: CASRREEGDNEQFF

d_call: .
v_call: TRBV27
cdr3_aa: CASSLATGTQYF

d_call: TRBD2
v_call: TRBV7-8
cdr3_aa: CASSLGGTSYNEQFF

d_call: .
v_call: TRBV12-3/TRBV12-4
cdr3_aa: CASSLGGAGSPLHF

d_call: TRBD1
v_call: TRBV19
cdr3_aa: CASSTLDRAQRF

d_call: TRBD1
v_call: TRBV7-9
cdr3_aa: CASSSITGEDEKLFF

d_call: TRBD2
v_call: TRBV27
cdr3_aa: CASRLAGEEYYEQYF

d_call: .
v_call: TRBV7-9
cdr3_aa: CASSLVRQEQETQYF

d_call: TRBD1
v_call: TRBV7-2
cdr3_aa: CASSPTGTGGAGGNQPQHF

d_call: TRBD2
v_call: TRBV7-8
cdr3_aa: CASSPGTSGRLVLDEQFF

d_call: .
v_call: TRBV10-3
cdr3_aa: CAARGGQGLAQTYEQYF

d_call: .
v_call: TRBV2
cdr3_aa: CASSFSREIYEQYF

d_call: TRBD2
v_call: TRBV10-3
cdr3_aa: CAISVASGRFNEQFF

d_call: .
v_call: TRBV19
cdr3_aa: CASSGILSGNTIYF

d_call: .
v_call: TRBV6-5
cdr3_aa: CASSYEMGGSNTEAFF

d_call: .
v_call: TRBV29-1
cdr3_aa: CSVELGPMAFF

d_call: .
v_call: TRBV20-1
cdr3_aa: CSANPTQGLGDEQFF

d_call: .
v_call: TRBV28
cdr3_aa: CASSLVMAGPLTGQYF

d_call: TRBD2
v_call: TRBV13
cdr3_aa: CASTNPASGSNEQFF

d_call: TRBD2
v_call: TRBV7-9
cdr3_aa: CASSFGGETGELFF

d_call: TRBD1
v_call: TRBV27
cdr3_aa: CASTPGDRGLREQFF

d_call: .
v_call: TRBV29-1
cdr3_aa: CSVEETADDEQFF

d_call: .
v_call: TRBV28
cdr3_aa: CASTSAAAITDTQYF

d_call: .
v_call: TRBV7-2
cdr3_aa: CASSLLSGPDEQYF

d_call: TRBD2
v_call: TRBV6-1
cdr3_aa: CASRGGTASEQYF

d_call: .
v_call: TRBV27
cdr3_aa: CASKEGLAGNTIYF

d_call: .
v_call: TRBV6-5
cdr3_aa: CASSYPRSGDYGYTF

d_call: .
v_call: TRBV10-3
cdr3_aa: CAISSWSGVSNSPLHF

d_call: .
v_call: TRBV5-1
cdr3_aa: CASSLSIQETQYF

d_call: TRBD2
v_call: TRBV12-5
cdr3_aa: CASGPRGSRGDTQYF

d_call: TRBD1
v_call: TRBV2
cdr3_aa: CASSRDRGDQPQHF

d_call: .
v_call: TRBV10-2
cdr3_aa: CASSLMEGGYEQYF

d_call: .
v_call: TRBV18
cdr3_aa: CASSPRAITEVHGTQYF

d_call: TRBD1
v_call: TRBV11-3
cdr3_aa: CASSPGQGGTGANVLTF

d_call: TRBD2
v_call: TRBV5-1
cdr3_aa: CASRKGLEAFRHF

d_call: .
v_call: TRBV7-9
cdr3_aa: CASSPSGRAGEKLFF

d_call: .
v_call: TRBV2
cdr3_aa: CASSESTNEKLFF

d_call: .
v_call: TRBV9
cdr3_aa: CASSVDPDENEQFF

d_call: TRBD2
v_call: TRBV6-1
cdr3_aa: CASRPTGTSGSQSYNEQFF

d_call: .
v_call: TRBV5-6
cdr3_aa: CASNSDVSVTQYF

d_call: .
v_call: TRBV29-1
cdr3_aa: CSVEAGAYEQYF

d_call: .
v_call: TRBV25-1
cdr3_aa: CASSEYSRPGTVYGYTF

d_call: .
v_call: TRBV25-1
cdr3_aa: CASSELGGGQKTQYF

d_call: TRBD1
v_call: TRBV7-6
cdr3_aa: CASSLAAGGTYEQYF

d_call: .
v_call: TRBV7-9
cdr3_aa: CAGGRASYNEQFF